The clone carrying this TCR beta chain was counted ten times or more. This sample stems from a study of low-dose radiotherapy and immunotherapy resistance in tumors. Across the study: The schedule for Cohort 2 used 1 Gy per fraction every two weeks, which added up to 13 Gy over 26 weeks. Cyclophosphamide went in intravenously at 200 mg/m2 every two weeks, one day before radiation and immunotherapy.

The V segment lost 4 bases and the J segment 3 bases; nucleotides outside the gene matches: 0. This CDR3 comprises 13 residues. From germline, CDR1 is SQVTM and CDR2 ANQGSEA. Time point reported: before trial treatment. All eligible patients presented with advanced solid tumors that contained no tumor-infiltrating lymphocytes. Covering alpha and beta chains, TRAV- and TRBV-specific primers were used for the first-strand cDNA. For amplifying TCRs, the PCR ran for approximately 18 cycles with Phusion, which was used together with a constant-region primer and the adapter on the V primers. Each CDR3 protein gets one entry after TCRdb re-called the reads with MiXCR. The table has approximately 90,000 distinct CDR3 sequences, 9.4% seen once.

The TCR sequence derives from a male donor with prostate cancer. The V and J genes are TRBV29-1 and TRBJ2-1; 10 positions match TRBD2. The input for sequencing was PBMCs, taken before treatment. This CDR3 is CSVGLAGYNEQFF. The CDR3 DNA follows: TGCAGCGTTGGACTAGCGGGCTACAATGAGCAGTTCTTC.